The present T cell receptor beta chain was sequenced within a study of cytomegalovirus exposure and HLA in healthy donors. Study-wide points: TCR beta chains associated with HLA were, in a later analysis, more clonally expanded than equally common others. A missense variant in DCLRE1C was later tied to TCR beta V- and J-gene trimming. Most of the TCR beta V segments (in an earlier analysis) were productive either about 90% or about 30% of the time.

With respect to this clone: Its target is not known.

PCR was performed using 60 Vbeta and 13 Jbeta primers. TCRdb keeps only in-frame clones here, not all; method: immunoSEQ multiplex PCR. The repertoire consists of 110,000 to 150,000 clones, with about 84% occurring once and the leading ten covering about 2.4%. Germline V CDR1 and CDR2: GTSNPN, SVGIG (reference sequence). V shed 5 bases and J shed 7 bases, with 17 bases lying between them. The CDR3 covers 14 residues. This clonotype was obtained from a woman between 18 and 29 years old in good health and CMV-seropositive. The specimen was PBMCs. The chain combines TRBV30 with TRBJ1-4; weak D call: TRBD1 (5 bases). CDR3 residues: CAWARTIQGEKLFF. The CDR3 DNA sequence: TGTGCCTGGGCCAGGACAATTCAGGGTGAAAAACTGTTTTTT.